The source of this TCR beta chain is a study of PD-L1 blockade in urothelial cancer (dated by TCRdb to about 2017). A note on the overall study: Every patient began therapy in 2014 and was given atezolizumab 1,200 mg intravenously every 3 weeks. About 85% of the 29 patients were identified as males with urothelial cancer of bladder origin, and a prior smoking history was reported by 18 of 29 patients. Patients had an ECOG performance status of 0 or 1 and had received between 0 and 3 prior chemotherapy regimens. Blood samples were analyzed 3 weeks after the start of treatment (second dose) and 6 weeks after the start of treatment. Blood samples gave median yields of about 150,000 T cells and 83,000 or so unique TCRs, along with a median clonality of approximately 0.084. The study, an exploratory multi-omic analysis, examined somatic, immune and clinical correlates of response to PD-L1 blockade with atezolizumab in urothelial cancer. TCR sequencing covered pretreatment tumor samples and matched, serially collected peripheral blood taken before and after atezolizumab treatment. Durable clinical benefit was defined as a progression-free survival longer than 6 months, and TCR features were additionally tested against progression-free survival and overall survival. Whole exome sequencing and RNA sequencing of pretreatment tumors were performed alongside TCR sequencing in the same patients. Durable clinical benefit was achieved by nine patients but not by the remaining 20. Pretreatment blood TCR-seq was available for 30 or so patients, at least one posttreatment blood collection was obtained for approximately 25 patients, and tumor TCR-seq was available for approximately 25 patients. What the work shows at the level of the full study, not this receptor alone: A pretreatment peripheral blood TCR clonality below the median was linked to improved progression-free and overall survival. Small sample size (n of about 30) and many exploratory analyses mean the results are intended to be hypothesis-generating. Greater expansion of tumor-associated TCR clones in peripheral blood 3 weeks after the start of treatment was observed in patients with durable benefit (n of about 24, p = 0.022).

This specimen's time point label, interpreted: pretreatment peripheral blood. The cohort comprised about 30 patients with locally advanced or metastatic urothelial carcinoma treated at Memorial Sloan Kettering on a trial protocol. Peripheral blood mononuclear cells were collected from each patient pretreatment and during treatment, giving between 1 and 8 total time points per patient. The Qiagen DNeasy Blood extraction kit was used to purify genomic DNA from total PBMCs and tumor samples. PBMCs were collected pretreatment and during treatment and were isolated and stored as previously described. For CDR1 and CDR2, the germline V gene lists SQVTM and ANQGSEA. The CDR3 holds 13 amino acids from the cysteine to the phenylalanine. Of the read, only the CDR3 DNA is kept; its 39 bases are in frame from base 1. V is reduced by 7 bases and J by 1 base, leaving a spacing of 13 bases between them. Each PCR received spiked-in synthetic TCR analog templates so that absolute template abundance could be estimated from read counts. The immunoSEQ assay used bias-controlled V and J gene primers to amplify TCRbeta CDR3 regions from genomic DNA. Sequencing of rearranged TCRbeta segments was done at approximately 20X coverage. The source study handled its data this way. Clustering was used to correct sequencing errors, and CDR3s were annotated against IMGT to assign V, D and J genes. Downstream analyses used only productive TCRbeta rearrangements and left out out-of-frame or stop-codon sequences. Clonality was computed as one minus Shannon entropy normalized by the log of the number of unique productive sequences. Fisher's exact test with Benjamini-Hochberg correction, using a cutoff of adjusted p below 0.01, was how clones that differed between time points or between blood and tumor were identified. TCRdb obtained this table from immuneACCESS and retained in-frame rearrangements with V and J assigned. These tables miss some clones; where compared with another copy, unresolved V genes account for less than half of the shortfall, and the remainder is unexplained. That table supplies the V and J calls and clone size; D and trimming were determined from the DNA. The sample data list 65,000 to 90,000 clones, and about 83% of these were observed just once. Roughly 9% of the sample belongs to the ten largest clones.

Concerning this clone itself: There is no known antigen for this receptor. No base-level quality is on record; no much larger clone is a single base apart.

This TCR came from a woman aged 70-85 years with urothelial cancer. The sequenced sample was PBMCs, obtained around atezolizumab (anti-PD-L1) treatment. The rearrangement joined TRBV29-1 to TRBJ1-1, with TRBD1 as a weak D call on 5 bases. The DNA sequence is TGCAGCGGGGGCCTGGACACGAACACTGAAGCTTTCTTT. Its translation reads: CSGGLDTNTEAFF.